The present TCR beta chain was sequenced within a study of T cells after posttransplantation cyclophosphamide. Details on this clone: Its antigen is not known.

Sequencing was performed with immunoSEQ multiplex PCR; in TCRdb, only in-frame clones are kept and a portion is missing. The sample shows around 66,000 clones, around 93% of them seen only once. Study results and limitations: TRB overlap between skin or GI tissue T cells and blood was limited.

The J segment lost 1 base and the V segment lost 6 bases, leaving 7 bases of the junction unmatched. Germline CDR1 LNHDA, CDR2 SQIVND (reference sequence). There are 15 residues in the CDR3. The specimen sequenced was PBMCs. The V gene is TRBV19, the J gene TRBJ1-1; 8 bases are a match to TRBD1. The origin of this receptor is a woman in her twenties or thirties in good health and a related stem cell transplant donor. The CDR3 spells CASRNAGTGNTEAFF. The DNA for the CDR3 is TGTGCCAGTAGAAACGCCGGGACAGGGAACACTGAAGCTTTCTTT. The full variable domain, completed using reference TRBV19 and TRBJ1-1, is DGGITQSPKYLFRKEGQNVTLSCEQNLNHDAMYWYRQDPGQGLRLIYYSQIVNDFQKGDIAEGYSVSREKKESFPLTVTSAQKNPTAFYLCASRNAGTGNTEAFFGQGTRLTVV.